This T cell receptor beta chain was documented in a study of blood T cells in healthy people across ages. This clonotype was recorded only once. Its specificity is not known. An end of the junction does not agree with germline; a read error may underlie this. Overall study findings and caveats: While age rose, TCR beta diversity per million T cells dropped in a roughly linear way. Unsorted PBMC material precluded a definitive naive versus antigen-experienced comparison.

Sample-barcoded 5' priming and a J-beta primer mix drove a second PCR of about 6 to 12 cycles. One entry per CDR3 protein, called by TCRdb with MiXCR from the 5' RACE reads. The sample holds approximately 800,000 distinct CDR3 sequences, over 45% seen once. Per germline, CDR1 SGHVS and CDR2 FQNEAQ. This CDR3 is built from 14 residues. Each sample yielded at least 6 micrograms of PBMC total RNA. Sequencing was carried out using blood. V and J are TRBV7-8 and TRBJ2-1; no definite D call. The source is a man aged 25 to 45 in good health. As DNA, the CDR3 is TGTGCCGGCAGCTTAGATTCTAACTACAATGAGCAGTTCTTC. Protein sequence: CAGSLDSNYNEQFF. Based on the CDR3 plus reference TRBV7-8 and TRBJ2-1, the full variable domain is GAGVSQSPRYKVAKRGQDVALRCDPISGHVSLFWYQQALGQGPEFLTYFQNEAQLDKSGLPSDRFFAERPEGSVSTLKIQRTQQEDSAVYLCAGSLDSNYNEQFFGPGTRLTVL.